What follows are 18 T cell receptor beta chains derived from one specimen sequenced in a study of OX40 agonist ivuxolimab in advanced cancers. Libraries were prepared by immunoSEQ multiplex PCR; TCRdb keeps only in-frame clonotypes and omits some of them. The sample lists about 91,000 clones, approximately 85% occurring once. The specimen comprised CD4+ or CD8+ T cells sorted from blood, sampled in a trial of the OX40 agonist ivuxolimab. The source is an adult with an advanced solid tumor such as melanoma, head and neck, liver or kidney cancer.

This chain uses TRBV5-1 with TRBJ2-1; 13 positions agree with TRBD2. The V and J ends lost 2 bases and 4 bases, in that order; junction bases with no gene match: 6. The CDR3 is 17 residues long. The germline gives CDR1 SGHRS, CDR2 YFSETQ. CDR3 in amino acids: CASSFGLAGDIYNEQFF. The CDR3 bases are TGCGCCAGCAGCTTCGGACTAGCGGGAGATATATACAATGAGCAGTTCTTC.

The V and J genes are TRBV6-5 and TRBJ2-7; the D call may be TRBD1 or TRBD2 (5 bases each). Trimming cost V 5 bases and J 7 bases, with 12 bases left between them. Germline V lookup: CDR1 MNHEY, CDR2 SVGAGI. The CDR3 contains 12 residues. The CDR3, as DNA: TGTGCCAGCAGTGGGGGACGTCTGGAGCAGTACGTC. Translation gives CASSGGRLEQYV.

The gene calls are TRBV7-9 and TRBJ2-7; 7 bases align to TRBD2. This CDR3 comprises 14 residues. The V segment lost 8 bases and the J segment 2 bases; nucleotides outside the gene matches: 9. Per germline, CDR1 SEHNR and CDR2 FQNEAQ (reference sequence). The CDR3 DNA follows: TGTGCCAGCGCCTCTAGCGGAGTTACCTACGAGCAGTACTTC. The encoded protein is CASASSGVTYEQYF.

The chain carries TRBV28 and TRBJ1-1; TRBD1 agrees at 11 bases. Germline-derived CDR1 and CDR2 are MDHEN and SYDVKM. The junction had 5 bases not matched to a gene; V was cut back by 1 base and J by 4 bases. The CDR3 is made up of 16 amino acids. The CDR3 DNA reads TGTGCCAGCAGTTTATTCCCGGGACAGGGGGGCACTGAAGCTTTCTTT. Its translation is CASSLFPGQGGTEAFF.

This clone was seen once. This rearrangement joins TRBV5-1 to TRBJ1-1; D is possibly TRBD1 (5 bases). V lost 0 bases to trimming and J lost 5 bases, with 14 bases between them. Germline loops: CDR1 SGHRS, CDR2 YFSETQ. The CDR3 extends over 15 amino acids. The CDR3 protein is CASSLVPGSLTEAFF. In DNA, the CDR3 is TGCGCCAGCAGCTTGGTTCCAGGGTCTTTAACTGAAGCTTTCTTT.

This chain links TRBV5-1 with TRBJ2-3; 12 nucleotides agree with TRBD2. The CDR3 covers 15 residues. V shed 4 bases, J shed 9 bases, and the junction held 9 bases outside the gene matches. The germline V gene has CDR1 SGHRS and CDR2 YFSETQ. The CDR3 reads CASSPPSGGGITQYF. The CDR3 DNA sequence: TGCGCCAGCAGCCCGCCTAGCGGGGGGGGGATAACGCAGTATTTT.

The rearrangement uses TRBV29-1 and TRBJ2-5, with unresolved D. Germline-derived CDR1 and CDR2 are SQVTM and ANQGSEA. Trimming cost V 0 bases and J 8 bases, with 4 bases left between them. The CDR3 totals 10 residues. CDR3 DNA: TGCAGCGTTGAAGAATCTACCCAGTACTTC. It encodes CSVEESTQYF.

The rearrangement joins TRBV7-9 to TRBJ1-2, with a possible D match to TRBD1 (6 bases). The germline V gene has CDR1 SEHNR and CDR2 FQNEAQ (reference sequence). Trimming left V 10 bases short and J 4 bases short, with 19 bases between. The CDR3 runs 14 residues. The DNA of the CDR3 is TGTGCCACCGGAGGGACACGCGCTTTCTATGGCTACACCTTC. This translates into CATGGTRAFYGYTF.

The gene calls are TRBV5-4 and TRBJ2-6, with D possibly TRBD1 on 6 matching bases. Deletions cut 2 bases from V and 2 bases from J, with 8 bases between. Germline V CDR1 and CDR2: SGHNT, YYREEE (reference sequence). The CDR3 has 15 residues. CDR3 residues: CASSLGGAGANVLTF. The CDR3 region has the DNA TGTGCCAGCAGCTTAGGGGGAGCTGGGGCCAACGTCCTGACTTTC.

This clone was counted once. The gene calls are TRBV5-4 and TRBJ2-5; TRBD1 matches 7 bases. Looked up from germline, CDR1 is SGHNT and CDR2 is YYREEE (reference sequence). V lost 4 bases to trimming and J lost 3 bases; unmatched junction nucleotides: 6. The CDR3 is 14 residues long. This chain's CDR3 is CASSDTGVKETQYF. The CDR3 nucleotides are TGTGCCAGCAGCGACACAGGGGTAAAAGAGACCCAGTACTTC.

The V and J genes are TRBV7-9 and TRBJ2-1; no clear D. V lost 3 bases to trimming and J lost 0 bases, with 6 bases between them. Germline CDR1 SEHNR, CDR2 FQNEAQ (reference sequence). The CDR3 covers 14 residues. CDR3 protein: CASSLMGSYNEQFF. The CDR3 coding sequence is TGTGCCAGCAGCTTGATGGGCTCCTACAATGAGCAGTTCTTC.

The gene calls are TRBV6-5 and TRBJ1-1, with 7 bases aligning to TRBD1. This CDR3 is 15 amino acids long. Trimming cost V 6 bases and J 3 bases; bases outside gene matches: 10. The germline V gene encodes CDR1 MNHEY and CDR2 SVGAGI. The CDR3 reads CASSPQGKGDTEAFF. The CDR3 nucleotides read TGTGCCAGCAGCCCACAGGGGAAGGGGGACACTGAAGCTTTCTTT.

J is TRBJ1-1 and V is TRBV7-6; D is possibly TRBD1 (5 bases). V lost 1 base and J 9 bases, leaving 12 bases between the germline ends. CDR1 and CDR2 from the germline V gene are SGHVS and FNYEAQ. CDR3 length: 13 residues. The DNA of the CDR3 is TGTGCCAGCAGCTTAGAGGGGCAGACGAAAGCTTTCTTT. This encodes CASSLEGQTKAFF.

The CDR3, as DNA: TGTGCCAGCAGTGAAGCGGTGGGTTCCTATAATTCACCCCTCCACTTT. Translated: CASSEAVGSYNSPLHF. The chain links TRBV2 to TRBJ1-6; D remains ambiguous. The CDR3 runs 16 residues. V was pared by 0 bases and J by 1 base, with 7 bases between. The germline gives CDR1 SNHLY, CDR2 FYNNEI.

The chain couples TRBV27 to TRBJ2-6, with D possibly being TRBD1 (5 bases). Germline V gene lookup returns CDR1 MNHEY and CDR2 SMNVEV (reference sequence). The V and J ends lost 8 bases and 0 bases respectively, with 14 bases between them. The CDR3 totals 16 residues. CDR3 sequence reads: CASAKGQGSGANVLTF. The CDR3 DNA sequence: TGTGCCAGCGCTAAGGGCCAGGGCTCTGGGGCCAACGTCCTGACTTTC.

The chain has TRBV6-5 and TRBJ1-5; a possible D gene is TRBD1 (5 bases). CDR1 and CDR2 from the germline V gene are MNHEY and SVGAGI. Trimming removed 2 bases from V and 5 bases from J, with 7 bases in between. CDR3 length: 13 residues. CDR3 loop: CASSYGTYQPQHF. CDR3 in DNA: TGTGCCAGCAGTTACGGGACTTATCAGCCCCAGCATTTT.

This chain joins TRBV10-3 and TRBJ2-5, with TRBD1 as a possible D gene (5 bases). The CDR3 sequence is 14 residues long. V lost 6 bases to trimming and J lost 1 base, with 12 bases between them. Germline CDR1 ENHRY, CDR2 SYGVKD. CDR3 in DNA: TGTGCCATCAGAAACACAGGACCCCAAGAGACCCAGTACTTC. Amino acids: CAIRNTGPQETQYF.

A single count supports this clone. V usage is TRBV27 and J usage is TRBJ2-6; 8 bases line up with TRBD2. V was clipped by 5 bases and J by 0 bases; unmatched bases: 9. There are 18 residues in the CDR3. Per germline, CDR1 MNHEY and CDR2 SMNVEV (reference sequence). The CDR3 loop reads CASSPRLAMSSGANVLTF. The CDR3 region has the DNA TGTGCCAGCAGTCCACGACTAGCGATGAGCTCTGGGGCCAACGTCCTGACTTTC.